One T cell receptor (beta chain) is described in this entry. The sample belongs to a study of CD8+ T cells in alopecia areata. Extracted RNA was reverse transcribed, and the resulting cDNA served as sequencing template. The protocol was immunoSEQ multiplex PCR, while the TCRdb copy is restricted to in-frame clones and leaves out a portion. The sample carries under 250,000 clones, roughly 50% recorded once. The TCR was taken from a human donor in good health. Sequenced material: CD8+ T cells sorted from blood.

The CDR3 loop is CASSQERDRYGYTF. CDR3 nucleotides: TGCGCCAGCAGCCAAGAAAGGGATCGCTATGGCTACACCTTC. The V and J genes are TRBV4-1 and TRBJ1-2; D ambiguous. CDR3 size: 14 residues. CDR1 MGHRA and CDR2 YSYEKL come from the germline V gene. Trimming removed 0 bases from V and 4 bases from J, with 9 bases in between.